This passage covers 5 T cell receptor beta chains from one sample sequenced in a study of T cell changes during pregnancy in multiple sclerosis. Using immunoSEQ multiplex PCR, the repertoire was profiled, and TCRdb retains in-frame clones only, with some absent. The data contain around 100,000 clones, approximately 90% of them seen just once; the ten biggest clones take up approximately 3.7%. The specimen comprised peripheral blood, sampled after pregnancy. The receptors originated from a female donor with multiple sclerosis, enrolled in a pregnancy study.

This chain joins TRBV19 and TRBJ1-6; D may be TRBD1 (6 bases). V lost 2 bases, J lost 6 bases, and 8 bases lay in between. Germline CDR1 is LNHDA and CDR2 is SQIVND (reference sequence). The CDR3 covers 14 residues. The CDR3 sequence is CASSIWDTNSPLHF. In nucleotides, the CDR3 is TGTGCCAGTAGTATATGGGACACTAATTCACCCCTCCACTTT.

The V call is TRBV10-3, the J call TRBJ2-2; tentative D call: TRBD1 (5 bases). The V end was cut by 10 bases, the J end by 1 base, with 13 bases between. CDR1 is ENHRY, CDR2 SYGVKD, per germline. The CDR3 loop spans 14 amino acids. The CDR3 spells CATEGARNTGELFF. Here the CDR3 DNA reads TGTGCCACCGAAGGGGCACGGAACACCGGGGAGCTGTTTTTT.

The rearrangement links TRBV5-1 to TRBJ2-5; the match to TRBD1 covers 7 bases. The trim removed 4 bases at V and 3 bases at J, leaving 3 bases unmatched. CDR1 is SGHRS and CDR2 is YFSETQ in the germline V gene. There are 13 residues in the CDR3. This CDR3 is CASSATGEETQYF. The CDR3 DNA reads as TGCGCCAGCAGCGCAACAGGGGAAGAGACCCAGTACTTC.

The gene calls are TRBV6-5 and TRBJ1-4; the match to TRBD1 covers 10 bases. The length of the CDR3 is 13 residues. The junction had 4 bases not matched to a gene; V was cut back by 10 bases and J by 5 bases. Germline lookup yields CDR1 MNHEY and CDR2 SVGAGI. CDR3 sequence reads: CATSGQGNEKLFF. The CDR3 DNA is TGTGCCACTTCGGGACAGGGGAATGAAAAACTGTTTTTT.

CDR3 nucleotide sequence: TGTGCCAGCAGCCCGCAACAGGGGTATGGCTACACCTTC. Its protein is CASSPQQGYGYTF. This chain connects TRBV5-6 to TRBJ1-2; 7 bases fit TRBD1. The CDR3 is 13 residues long. Germline V CDR1 and CDR2: SGHDT, YYEEEE. V trimming: 4 bases; J trimming: 5 bases; junction bases outside the gene matches: 5. Filled out from reference TRBV5-6 and TRBJ1-2, the complete variable domain reads DAGVTQSPTHLIKTRGQQVTLRCSPKSGHDTVSWYQQALGQGPQFIFQYYEEEERQRGNFPDRFSGHQFPNYSSELNVNALLLGDSALYLCASSPQQGYGYTFGSGTRLTVV.